Listed below are T cell receptor beta chains from one sample, sequenced in a study of PD-L1 blockade in urothelial cancer. Libraries were prepared by immunoSEQ multiplex PCR; TCRdb keeps only in-frame clonotypes and omits some of them. The data contain approximately 50,000 clones, about 86% of them singletons. The sequenced sample was PBMCs, obtained around atezolizumab (anti-PD-L1) treatment. These receptors all stem from a man between 60 and 75 years old with urothelial cancer. CDR3s include the opening cysteine and the closing phenylalanine or tryptophan.

J gene: TRBJ1-2; V gene: TRBV7-2; CDR3 protein: CASSSSGQGFSGYTF
J gene: TRBJ1-1; V gene: TRBV5-6; CDR3 protein: CASSLRGTEAFF
J gene: TRBJ2-1; V gene: TRBV5-1; CDR3 protein: CASSKGTSGGPYNEQFF
J gene: TRBJ2-7; V gene: TRBV7-2; CDR3 protein: CASAHSGSSSYEQYF
J gene: TRBJ2-7; V gene: TRBV10-1; CDR3 protein: CASSIAGEPDLSYEQYF
J gene: TRBJ2-1; V gene: TRBV19; CDR3 protein: CASSPELAGGPLNEQFF
J gene: TRBJ2-2; V gene: TRBV30; CDR3 protein: CAWSVLNTGELFF
J gene: TRBJ2-7; V gene: TRBV19; CDR3 protein: CASSIDHGAESNYEQYF
J gene: TRBJ1-5; V gene: TRBV4-2; CDR3 protein: CASSPTGNNQPQHF
J gene: TRBJ2-1; V gene: TRBV5-4; CDR3 protein: CASSYPPSGGLNEQFF
J gene: TRBJ1-1; V gene: TRBV7-8; CDR3 protein: CASSSTGLLTEAFF
J gene: TRBJ2-1; V gene: TRBV7-3; CDR3 protein: CASSLTPSGGPSNEQFF
J gene: TRBJ2-7; V gene: TRBV11-2; CDR3 protein: CASSLGLAGGEQYF
J gene: TRBJ2-7; V gene: TRBV4-1; CDR3 protein: CASSQAPDRSREQYF
J gene: TRBJ2-7; V gene: TRBV6-1; CDR3 protein: CASARTRDSGLEQYF
J gene: TRBJ1-1; V gene: TRBV2; CDR3 protein: CASSPRTGPNTEAFF
J gene: TRBJ1-1; V gene: TRBV6-5; CDR3 protein: CASSPQQGRGAEAFF
J gene: TRBJ2-5; V gene: TRBV10-1; CDR3 protein: CASSRDTSQETQYF
J gene: TRBJ1-2; V gene: TRBV30; CDR3 protein: CAWSVTRWDRANYGYTF
J gene: TRBJ2-7; V gene: TRBV9; CDR3 protein: CASSERVGLAGQYEQYF
J gene: TRBJ2-3; V gene: TRBV29-1; CDR3 protein: CSVLRGLIDTQYF
J gene: TRBJ2-7; V gene: TRBV25-1; CDR3 protein: CASSDMGSSYEQYF